Sequencing of this T cell receptor (beta chain) was carried out in a study of blood T cell repertoires in COVID-19. Study information: From T cells, B-cell-depleted T cells, or PBMCs came the material, which was cDNA or gDNA.

Participants reported their clinical history, and cohort assignment relied on those reports. The protocol was immunoSEQ multiplex PCR, while the TCRdb copy is restricted to in-frame clones and leaves out a portion. The sample lists under 250,000 clones, 80% to 90% occurring once. This clone appeared a single time. V was pared by 0 bases and J by 7 bases, with 6 bases of the junction left unmatched. This CDR3 comprises 16 residues. Germline lookup yields CDR1 MNHNS and CDR2 SASEGT. V usage is TRBV6-1 and J usage is TRBJ1-5; 10 positions agree with TRBD1. The source of this sequence is a woman between 18 and 29 years old in a cohort exposed to, infected with or recovered from COVID-19 (not recorded which). Sequences were obtained from PBMCs or T cells enriched from blood (not recorded which). CDR3 nucleotides: TGTGCCAGCAGTGAAGCTTCGACGGGACAGGGGCAGCCCCAGCATTTT. It codes for CASSEASTGQGQPQHF.